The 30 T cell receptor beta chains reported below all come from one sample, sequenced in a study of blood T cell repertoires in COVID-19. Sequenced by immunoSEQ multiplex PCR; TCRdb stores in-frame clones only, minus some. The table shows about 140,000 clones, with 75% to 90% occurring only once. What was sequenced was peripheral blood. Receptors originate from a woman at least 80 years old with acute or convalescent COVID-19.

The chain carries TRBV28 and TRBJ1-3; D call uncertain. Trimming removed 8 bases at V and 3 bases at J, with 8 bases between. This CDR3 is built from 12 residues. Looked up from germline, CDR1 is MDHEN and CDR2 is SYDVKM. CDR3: CASEGFGNTIYF. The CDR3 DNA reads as TGTGCCAGCGAGGGTTTTGGAAACACCATATATTTT.

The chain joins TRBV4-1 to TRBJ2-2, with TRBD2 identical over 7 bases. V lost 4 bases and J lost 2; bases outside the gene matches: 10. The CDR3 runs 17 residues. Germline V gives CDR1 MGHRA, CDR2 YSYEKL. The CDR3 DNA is TGCGCCAGCAGCCCCCACGGGGGGAAAGGAAACACCGGGGAGCTGTTTTTT. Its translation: CASSPHGGKGNTGELFF.

CDR3: CASSQPGRERRTEAFF. For the CDR3, the DNA is TGCGCCAGCAGCCAACCAGGCAGGGAAAGAAGGACTGAAGCTTTCTTT. V usage is TRBV4-1 and J usage is TRBJ1-1; weak D call: TRBD1 (5 bases). The germline CDR1 and CDR2 sequences are MGHRA and YSYEKL. V was shortened by 2 bases and J by 5 bases, with 18 bases between the two germline ends. The CDR3 totals 16 residues.

The CDR3: CASSLIPGPNEQYF. For the CDR3, the DNA is TGCGCCAGCAGCTTGATCCCAGGGCCAAACGAGCAGTACTTC. The rearrangement links TRBV5-1 to TRBJ2-7; a weak D match, TRBD1 (5 bases). The CDR3 runs to 14 residues. Germline CDR1 reads SGHRS; CDR2 reads YFSETQ. V shed 1 base and J shed 5 bases, with 13 bases lying between them.

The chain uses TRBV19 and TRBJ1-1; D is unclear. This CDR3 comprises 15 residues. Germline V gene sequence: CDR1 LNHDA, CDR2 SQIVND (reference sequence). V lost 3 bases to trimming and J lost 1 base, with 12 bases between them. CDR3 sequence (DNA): TGTGCCAGTAGTATGTGGCGGGTTTCGAACACTGAAGCTTTCTTT. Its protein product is CASSMWRVSNTEAFF.

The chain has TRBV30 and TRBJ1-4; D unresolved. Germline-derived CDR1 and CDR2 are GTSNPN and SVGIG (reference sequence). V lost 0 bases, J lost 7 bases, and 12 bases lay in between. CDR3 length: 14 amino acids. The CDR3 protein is CAWSVWSTGEKLFF. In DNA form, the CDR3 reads TGTGCCTGGAGTGTCTGGTCAACGGGTGAAAAACTGTTTTTT. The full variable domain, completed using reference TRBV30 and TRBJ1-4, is SQTIHQWPATLVQPVGSPLSLECTVEGTSNPNLYWYRQAAGRGLQLLFYSVGIGQISSEVPQNLSASRPQDRQFILSSKKLLLSDSGFYLCAWSVWSTGEKLFFGSGTQLSVL.

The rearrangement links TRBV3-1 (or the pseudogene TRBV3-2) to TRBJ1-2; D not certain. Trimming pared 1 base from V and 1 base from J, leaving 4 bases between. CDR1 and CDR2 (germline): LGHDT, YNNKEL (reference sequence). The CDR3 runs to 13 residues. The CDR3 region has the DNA TGTGCCAGCAGCCAAGCAAATAACTATGGCTACACCTTC. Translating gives CASSQANNYGYTF.

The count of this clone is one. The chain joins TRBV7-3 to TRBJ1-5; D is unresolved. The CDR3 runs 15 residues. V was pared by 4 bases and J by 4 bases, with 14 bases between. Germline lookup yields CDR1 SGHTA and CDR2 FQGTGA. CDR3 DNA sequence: TGTGCCAGCAGCTCCCGGGAACACCCAAATCAGCCCCAGCATTTT. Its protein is CASSSREHPNQPQHF. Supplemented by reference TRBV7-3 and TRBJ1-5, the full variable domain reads GAGVSQTPSNKVTEKGKYVELRCDPISGHTALYWYRQSLGQGPEFLIYFQGTGAADDSGLPNDRFFAVRPEGSVSTLKIQRTERGDSAVYLCASSSREHPNQPQHFGDGTRLSIL.

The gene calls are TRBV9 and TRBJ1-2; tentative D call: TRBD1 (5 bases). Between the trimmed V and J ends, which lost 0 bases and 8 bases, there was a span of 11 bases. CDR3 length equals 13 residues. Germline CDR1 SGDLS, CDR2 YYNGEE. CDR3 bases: TGTGCCAGCAGCGTAGGCAGGGAGGGAGGCTACACCTTC. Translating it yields CASSVGREGGYTF. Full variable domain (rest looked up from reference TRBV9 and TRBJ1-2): DSGVTQTPKHLITATGQRVTLRCSPRSGDLSVYWYQQSLDQGLQFLIQYYNGEERAKGNILERFSAQQFPDLHSELNLSSLELGDSALYFCASSVGREGGYTFGSGTRLTVV.

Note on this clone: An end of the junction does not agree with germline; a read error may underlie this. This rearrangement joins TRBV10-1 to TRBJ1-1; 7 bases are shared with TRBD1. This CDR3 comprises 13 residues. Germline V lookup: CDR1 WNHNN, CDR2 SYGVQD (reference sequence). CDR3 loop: CASSEFAGQEVRF. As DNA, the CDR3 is TGCGCCAGCAGTGAGTTTGCCGGACAGGAGGTTCGGTTT.

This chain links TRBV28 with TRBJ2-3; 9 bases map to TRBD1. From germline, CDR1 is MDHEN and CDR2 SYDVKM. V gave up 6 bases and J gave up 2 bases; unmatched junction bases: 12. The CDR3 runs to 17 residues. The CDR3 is CASRSGQGPFLTDTQYF. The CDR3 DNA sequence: TGTGCCAGCAGATCGGGACAGGGTCCCTTTCTCACAGATACGCAGTATTTT.

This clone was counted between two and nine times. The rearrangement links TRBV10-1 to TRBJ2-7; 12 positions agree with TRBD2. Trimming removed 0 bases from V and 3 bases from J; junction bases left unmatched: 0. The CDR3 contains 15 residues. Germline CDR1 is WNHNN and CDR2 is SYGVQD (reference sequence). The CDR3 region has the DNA TGCGCCAGCAGTGAGTCGACTAGCGGGAGCTACGAGCAGTACTTC. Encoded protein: CASSESTSGSYEQYF.

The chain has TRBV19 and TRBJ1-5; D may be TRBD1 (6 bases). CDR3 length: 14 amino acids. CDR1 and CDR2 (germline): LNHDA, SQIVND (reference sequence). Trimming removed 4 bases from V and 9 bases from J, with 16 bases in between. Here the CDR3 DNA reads TGTGCCAGTAGTAATCTCAGGGGAGCTTGGCCCCAGCATTTT. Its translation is CASSNLRGAWPQHF.

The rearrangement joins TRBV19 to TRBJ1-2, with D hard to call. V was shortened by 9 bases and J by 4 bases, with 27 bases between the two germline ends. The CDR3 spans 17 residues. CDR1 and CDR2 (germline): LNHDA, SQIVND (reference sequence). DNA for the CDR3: TGTGCCAGCCAAGACCCGGGCCCTCATGGAGGGCCCTATGGCTACACCTTC. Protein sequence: CASQDPGPHGGPYGYTF.

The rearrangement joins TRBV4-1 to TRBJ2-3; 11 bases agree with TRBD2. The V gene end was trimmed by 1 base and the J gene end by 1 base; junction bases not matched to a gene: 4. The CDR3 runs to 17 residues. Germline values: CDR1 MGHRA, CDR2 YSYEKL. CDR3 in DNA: TGCGCCAGCAGCCAAGGGATACTAGCGGGGGGCACAGATACGCAGTATTTT. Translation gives CASSQGILAGGTDTQYF.

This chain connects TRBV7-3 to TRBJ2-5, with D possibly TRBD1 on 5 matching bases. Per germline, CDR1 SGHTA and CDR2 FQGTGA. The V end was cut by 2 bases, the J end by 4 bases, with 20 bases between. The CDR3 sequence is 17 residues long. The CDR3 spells CASSLFPGHPSVETQYF. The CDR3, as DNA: TGTGCCAGCAGCTTATTTCCAGGACACCCATCAGTAGAGACCCAGTACTTC.

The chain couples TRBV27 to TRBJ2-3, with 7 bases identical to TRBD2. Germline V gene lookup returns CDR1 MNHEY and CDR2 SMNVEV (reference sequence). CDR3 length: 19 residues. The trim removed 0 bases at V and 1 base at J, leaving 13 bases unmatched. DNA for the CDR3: TGTGCCAGCAGTTTATCGAATCGGGGGGTTTTGCGGGGCACAGATACGCAGTATTTT. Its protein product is CASSLSNRGVLRGTDTQYF.

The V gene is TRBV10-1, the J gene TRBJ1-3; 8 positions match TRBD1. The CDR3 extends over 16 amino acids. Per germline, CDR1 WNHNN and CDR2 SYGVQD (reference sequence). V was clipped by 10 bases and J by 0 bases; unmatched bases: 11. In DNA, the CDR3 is TGCGCCATCCCGGACAGGGCCCACCTCTCTGGAAACACCATATATTTT. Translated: CAIPDRAHLSGNTIYF.

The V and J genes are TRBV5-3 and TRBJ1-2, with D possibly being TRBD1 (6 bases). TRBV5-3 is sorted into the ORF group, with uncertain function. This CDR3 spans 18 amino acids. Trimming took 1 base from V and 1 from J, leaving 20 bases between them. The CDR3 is CARSLPGHREGFNYGYTF. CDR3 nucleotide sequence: TGTGCCAGAAGCTTGCCAGGGCACAGGGAAGGATTTAACTATGGCTACACCTTC.

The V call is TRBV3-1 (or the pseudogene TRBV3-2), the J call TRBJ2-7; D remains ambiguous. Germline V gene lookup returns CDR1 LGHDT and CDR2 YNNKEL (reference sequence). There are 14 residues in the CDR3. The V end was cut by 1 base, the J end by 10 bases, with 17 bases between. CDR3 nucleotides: TGTGCCAGCAGCCAAGTATCAAGGCCCCGACATCAGTACTTC. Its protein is CASSQVSRPRHQYF.

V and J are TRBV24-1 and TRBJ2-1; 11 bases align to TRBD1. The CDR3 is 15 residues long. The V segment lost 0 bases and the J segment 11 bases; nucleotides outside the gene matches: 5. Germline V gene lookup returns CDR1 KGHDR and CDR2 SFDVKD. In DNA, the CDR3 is TGTGCCACCAGTGATTTGAGAGTGGACAGGGGGCAGCAGTTCTTC. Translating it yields CATSDLRVDRGQQFF.

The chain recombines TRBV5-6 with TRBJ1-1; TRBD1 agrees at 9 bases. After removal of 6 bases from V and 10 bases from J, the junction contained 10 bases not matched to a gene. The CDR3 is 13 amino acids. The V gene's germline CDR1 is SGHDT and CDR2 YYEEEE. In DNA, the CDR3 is TGTGCCAGCACCTCGGGACAGGGATTGCGAGCTTTCTTT. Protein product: CASTSGQGLRAFF.

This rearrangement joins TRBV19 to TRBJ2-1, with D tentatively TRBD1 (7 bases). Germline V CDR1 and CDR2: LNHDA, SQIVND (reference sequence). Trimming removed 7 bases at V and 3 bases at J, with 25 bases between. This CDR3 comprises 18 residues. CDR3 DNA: TGTGCCAGTACCCAAACCTGGAGGAGGGGGCGAAACTACAATGAGCAGTTCTTC. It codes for CASTQTWRRGRNYNEQFF.

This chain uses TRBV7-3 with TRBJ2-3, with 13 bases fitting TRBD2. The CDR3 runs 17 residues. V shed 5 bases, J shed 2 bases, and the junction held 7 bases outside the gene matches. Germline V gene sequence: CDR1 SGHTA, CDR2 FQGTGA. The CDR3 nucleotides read TGTGCCAGCAGCCTAGGACTAGCGGGGGACAACACAGATACGCAGTATTTT. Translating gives CASSLGLAGDNTDTQYF.

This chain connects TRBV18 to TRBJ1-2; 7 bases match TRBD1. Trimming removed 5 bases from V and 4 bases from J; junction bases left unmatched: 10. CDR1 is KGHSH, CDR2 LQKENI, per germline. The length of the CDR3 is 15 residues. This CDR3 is CASSGTGDQGYGYTF. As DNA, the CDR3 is TGTGCCAGCTCAGGAACAGGGGATCAAGGCTATGGCTACACCTTC.

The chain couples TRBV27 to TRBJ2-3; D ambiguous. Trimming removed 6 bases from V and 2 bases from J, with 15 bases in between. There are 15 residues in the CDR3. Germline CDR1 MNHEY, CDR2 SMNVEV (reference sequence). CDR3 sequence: CASSHRKAVTDTQYF. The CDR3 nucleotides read TGTGCCAGCAGCCACAGAAAAGCAGTCACAGATACGCAGTATTTT.

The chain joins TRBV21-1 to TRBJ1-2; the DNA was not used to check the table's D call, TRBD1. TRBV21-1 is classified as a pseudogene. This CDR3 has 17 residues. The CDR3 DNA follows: TGTGCCAGCAGCACGGGACAGGGATCACTCTATAACTATGGCTACACCTTC. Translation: CASSTGQGSLYNYGYTF.

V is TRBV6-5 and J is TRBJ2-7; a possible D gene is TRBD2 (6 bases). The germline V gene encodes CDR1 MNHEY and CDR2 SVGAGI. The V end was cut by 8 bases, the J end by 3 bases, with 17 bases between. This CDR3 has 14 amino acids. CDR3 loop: CASRRARDYYEQYF. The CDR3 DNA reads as TGTGCCAGCCGCAGGGCGCGGGATTACTACGAGCAGTACTTC.

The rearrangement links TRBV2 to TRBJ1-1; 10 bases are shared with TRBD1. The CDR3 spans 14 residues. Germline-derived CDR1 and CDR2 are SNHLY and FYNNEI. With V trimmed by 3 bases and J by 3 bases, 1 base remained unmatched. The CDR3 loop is CASSDGQGDTEAFF. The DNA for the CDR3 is TGTGCCAGCAGTGATGGACAGGGGGACACTGAAGCTTTCTTT.

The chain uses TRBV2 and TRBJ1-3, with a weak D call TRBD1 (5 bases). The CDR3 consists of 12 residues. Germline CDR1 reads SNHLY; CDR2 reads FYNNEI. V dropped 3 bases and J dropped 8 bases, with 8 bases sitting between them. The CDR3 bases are TGTGCCAGCAGTGATTCAGGGTACACCATATATTTT. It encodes CASSDSGYTIYF.